What follows are 5 T cell receptor beta chains derived from one specimen sequenced in a study of blood T cell repertoires in COVID-19. Clones were read by immunoSEQ multiplex PCR, and TCRdb kept only the in-frame ones, dropping some. This repertoire shows about 300,000 clones, around 92% found once; its top ten account for less than 3.5%. The sample was PBMCs or T cells enriched from blood (not recorded which). These receptors were obtained from a woman aged 50 to 65 who had been exposed to COVID-19.

This clone was observed once. V gene TRBV28 combines with J gene TRBJ2-6; TRBD1 aligns across 8 bases. V was pared by 3 bases and J by 2 bases, with 6 bases of the junction left unmatched. CDR3 size: 17 residues. Per germline, CDR1 MDHEN and CDR2 SYDVKM. The CDR3 protein is CASSLEQGVPGANVLTF. The CDR3, as DNA: TGTGCCAGCAGTTTGGAACAGGGGGTCCCTGGGGCCAACGTCCTGACTTTC.

The chain combines TRBV27 with TRBJ2-1, with a weak D call TRBD2 (5 bases). Germline V gives CDR1 MNHEY, CDR2 SMNVEV (reference sequence). The CDR3 contains 16 residues. V lost 2 bases and J lost 7, with 18 bases in between. CDR3 coding DNA: TGTGCCAGCAGTTTAAGTCGGGCGGCGGGCCAGAATGAGCAGTTCTTC. Protein product: CASSLSRAAGQNEQFF.

The chain links TRBV28 to TRBJ1-5, with 8 bases aligning to TRBD1. CDR1 and CDR2 (germline): MDHEN, SYDVKM. The length of the CDR3 is 18 residues. The J segment lost 4 bases and the V segment lost 5 bases, leaving 16 bases of the junction unmatched. The chain's CDR3 is CASSPPDRAVSNNQPQHF. The CDR3 DNA is TGTGCCAGCAGTCCCCCGGACAGGGCCGTATCTAATAATCAGCCCCAGCATTTT.

The chain is built from TRBV4-1 and TRBJ2-7; D call uncertain. The germline CDR1 and CDR2 sequences are MGHRA and YSYEKL. The CDR3 contains 14 residues. Trimming pared 1 base from V and 0 bases from J, leaving 7 bases between. DNA of the CDR3: TGCGCCAGCAGCCAAGTAGCCCCCTCCTACGAGCAGTACTTC. Translated: CASSQVAPSYEQYF.

The chain uses TRBV11-2 and TRBJ2-7, with D maybe TRBD2 (5 bases). Trimming removed 6 bases at V and 3 bases at J, with 12 bases between. Per germline, CDR1 SGHAT and CDR2 FQNNGV. This CDR3 has 13 residues. This CDR3 is CASSFIEGYEQYF. For the CDR3, the DNA is TGTGCCAGCAGTTTTATAGAGGGCTACGAGCAGTACTTC.